This entry features one T cell receptor (beta chain) sequence. Its target is not known. Expressed TCRB transcripts were sequenced because the entire RNA isolate underwent reverse transcription. Measured with immunoSEQ multiplex PCR; TCRdb has only the in-frame clones, and not every one. The table includes approximately 150,000 clones, roughly 10% detected once. This CDR3 spans 15 amino acids. With 0 bases clipped from V and 11 bases from J, the junction kept 12 bases outside the gene matches. Germline V lookup: CDR1 MGHRA, CDR2 YSYEKL. The sample originates from a study of beta chain features in type 1 diabetes. General study results and limits: PCR might favor shorter templates, but any such skew would affect patients and controls equally.

Central memory, naive, regulatory and stem cell-like memory CD4+ cells were sorted by CD45RO/CCR7/CD25/CD127/CD95/CD27. The chain joins TRBV4-1 to TRBJ1-1; 7 bases are shared with TRBD1. Sequenced material: naive CD4+ T cells from blood. This sequence was found in a man younger than 30 in good health. The CDR3 DNA sequence: TGCGCCAGCAGCCAAGATTTAGGGGACAGCCGTGGGGCTTTCTTT. Protein product: CASSQDLGDSRGAFF.